The T cell receptor beta chain described here comes from a study of cytomegalovirus exposure and HLA in healthy donors. Points on this clone: Its antigen is not identified.

Measured with immunoSEQ multiplex PCR; TCRdb has only the in-frame clones, and not every one. The table lists some 150,000 clones, 88% of them singletons, with about 7.9% in the top ten. The CDR3 contains 14 residues. The germline V gene has CDR1 SGHTA and CDR2 FQGNSA. V was clipped by 1 base and J by 4 bases; unmatched bases: 4. Study findings and constraints: Researchers counted about 150 TCR beta chains as cytomegalovirus-associated.

The receptor comes from a woman aged 18-29 years in good health and CMV-seropositive. This chain links TRBV7-2 with TRBJ2-7, with 7 bases matching TRBD1. Sample: PBMCs. The CDR3 DNA follows: TGTGCCAGCAGCTTAGACAGGGGTTTTTACGAGCAGTACTTC. It encodes CASSLDRGFYEQYF.